Reported below is one TCR beta chain. It was with a sample-barcoded 5' primer and a J-beta primer mix that a second PCR of about 6 to 11 cycles was run. MiXCR was run by TCRdb on the 5' RACE reads, yielding one entry per CDR3 protein. The table has 700,000 or so distinct CDR3 sequences, about 20% seen once; the top ten hold about 22%. These data come from a study of blood T cells in healthy people across ages. The germline CDR1 and CDR2 sequences are SQVTM and ANQGSEA. V was cut by 4 bases and J by 4 bases, with 12 bases left in between. This CDR3 spans 13 amino acids. Input material: blood. The chain combines TRBV29-1 with TRBJ2-3, with no clear D. The receptor was derived from a man between 65 and 79 years old in good health. The CDR3 DNA sequence: TGCAGCGTTGGTCCTACCCTGGCAGATACGCAGTATTTT. Translating gives CSVGPTLADTQYF.